The 14 T cell receptor beta chains below all came from one sample that was sequenced in a study of shared clonotypes between healthy human individuals. Clones were read by immunoSEQ multiplex PCR, and TCRdb kept only the in-frame ones, dropping some. This table holds 2,500,000 or so clones, roughly 90% found once. Sequenced material: naive CD4+ T cells from PBMCs. Sample subset: CD45RA+ positively selected. The receptor set was obtained from a man between 18 and 29 years old in good health. Some clones in this sample may be carry-over from other donors' samples.

The chain joins TRBV11-2 to TRBJ2-5, with D perhaps assigned TRBD1 or TRBD2 (5 bases each). V was cut by 3 bases and J by 5 bases, with 7 bases left in between. The CDR3 length is 12 residues. In germline, CDR1 is SGHAT, CDR2 FQNNGV. This CDR3 is CASSFGAETQYF. The CDR3 DNA reads as TGTGCCAGCAGCTTCGGGGCGGAGACCCAGTACTTC.

This clone was observed once. The genes are TRBV6-1 and TRBJ2-5; either TRBD1 or TRBD2 may fit D (5 bases each). This CDR3 has 13 amino acids. V lost 6 bases and J 1 base, leaving 9 bases between the germline ends. Germline V gene data show CDR1 as MNHNS and CDR2 as SASEGT. In nucleotides, the CDR3 is TGTGCCAGCAGAGCCGGGACCCAAGAGACCCAGTACTTC. Translated, it gives CASRAGTQETQYF.

This sequence joins TRBV9 and TRBJ1-5; D is unresolved. Between the trimmed V and J ends, which lost 0 bases and 5 bases, there was a span of 12 bases. Per the germline V gene, CDR1 is SGDLS and CDR2 is YYNGEE. The CDR3 is made up of 15 amino acids. In nucleotides, the CDR3 is TGTGCCAGCAGCGTAGAACCCGCTGGGGATCAGCCCCAGCATTTT. This encodes CASSVEPAGDQPQHF.

The rearrangement uses TRBV7-8 and TRBJ2-1; no definite D call. This CDR3 has 14 amino acids. The V end lost 6 bases, the J end lost 1 base, and 10 bases lay between the germline ends. Per the germline V gene, CDR1 is SGHVS and CDR2 is FQNEAQ. CDR3 bases: TGTGCCAGCAGGCCCGGAGCGTCCTACAATGAGCAGTTCTTC. This encodes CASRPGASYNEQFF.

As for this clone: Other nucleotide sequences in the sample specify the same CDR3. The chain links TRBV28 to TRBJ2-1, with TRBD2 identical over 9 bases. The CDR3 has 15 residues. J was trimmed by 4 bases and V by 2 bases; bases with no gene match: 3. CDR1 MDHEN and CDR2 SYDVKM come from the germline V gene. This chain's CDR3 is CASSLAGGGYNEQFF. The DNA of the CDR3 is TGTGCCAGCAGTTTAGCGGGAGGGGGGTACAATGAGCAGTTCTTC.

Remarks on this clone: The same CDR3 arises from other DNA sequences in this sample as well. V and J are TRBV6-5 and TRBJ2-5; D unclear. The germline CDR1 and CDR2 sequences are MNHEY and SVGAGI. The CDR3 has 13 amino acids. V lost 2 bases and J lost 5, with 9 bases in between. In nucleotides, the CDR3 is TGTGCCAGCAGTTACGGCCGTGGGGAGACCCAGTACTTC. Its translation is CASSYGRGETQYF.

The rearrangement links TRBV19 to TRBJ2-1; TRBD1 aligns across 9 bases. The V gene's germline CDR1 is LNHDA and CDR2 SQIVND (reference sequence). The CDR3 covers 15 residues. V shed 9 bases and J 1 base; nucleotides not matched to a gene: 7. The CDR3 reads CASTPGQGSYNEQFF. The CDR3 DNA sequence: TGTGCCAGCACTCCAGGACAGGGGTCCTACAATGAGCAGTTCTTC.

The rearrangement links TRBV5-1 to TRBJ2-1; D is uncertain. This CDR3 is 11 amino acids long. The V and J ends lost 4 bases and 7 bases respectively, with 6 bases between them. In germline, CDR1 is SGHRS, CDR2 YFSETQ. The CDR3 sequence: CASSQDNEQFF. The CDR3 DNA follows: TGCGCCAGCAGCCAGGATAATGAGCAGTTCTTC.

The chain joins TRBV18 to TRBJ2-7, with D perhaps TRBD1 (6 bases). The V end was cut by 3 bases, the J end by 0 bases, with 12 bases between. Germline V gene lookup returns CDR1 KGHSH and CDR2 LQKENI. CDR3 length equals 15 residues. CDR3: CASSPSQGSSYEQYF. For the CDR3, the DNA is TGTGCCAGCTCACCTAGCCAGGGGAGCTCCTACGAGCAGTACTTC.

The chain employs TRBV29-1 and TRBJ2-5; D gene ambiguous. The CDR3 totals 11 residues. The germline V and J ends were trimmed by 6 bases and 5 bases, with 10 bases remaining between them. Germline V gene sequence: CDR1 SQVTM, CDR2 ANQGSEA. As DNA, the CDR3 is TGCAGCGTCCCAGCAGCTGAGACCCAGTACTTC. Its protein product is CSVPAAETQYF.

The count of this clone is one. The CDR3 loop is CAISTDRERDYGYTF. Written as DNA, the CDR3 is TGTGCCATCAGCACGGACAGGGAGCGCGACTATGGCTACACCTTC. The chain carries TRBV10-3 and TRBJ1-2; TRBD1 matches 8 bases. Germline V gene data show CDR1 as ENHRY and CDR2 as SYGVKD. The length of the CDR3 is 15 residues. Losses at the gene ends were 6 bases for V and 3 bases for J; bases not matched to a gene: 9.

V usage is TRBV28 and J usage is TRBJ1-2; 7 bases line up with TRBD1. Trimming cost V 7 bases and J 6 bases; bases outside gene matches: 17. The CDR3 has 16 amino acids. Germline CDR1 is MDHEN and CDR2 is SYDVKM. The CDR3 here is CASTILGTAIWDGYTF. CDR3 coding DNA: TGTGCCAGCACCATCCTCGGGACAGCCATTTGGGATGGCTACACCTTC.

The rearrangement links TRBV18 to TRBJ2-7, with D maybe TRBD1 (6 bases). Trimming removed 2 bases from V and 3 bases from J, with 20 bases in between. Germline assignment: CDR1 KGHSH and CDR2 LQKENI. The CDR3 spans 17 residues. This chain's CDR3 is CASSPFGFLGQNYEQYF. CDR3 sequence (DNA): TGTGCCAGCTCACCATTTGGGTTCCTCGGACAGAACTACGAGCAGTACTTC.

V gene TRBV9 combines with J gene TRBJ1-2; 7 bases map to TRBD1. Losses at the gene ends were 1 base for V and 6 bases for J; bases not matched to a gene: 9. Germline V CDR1 and CDR2: SGDLS, YYNGEE. The CDR3 covers 15 residues. The CDR3 DNA sequence: TGTGCCAGCAGCGTATCCTTAGACAGGGAAGATGGCTACACCTTC. This encodes CASSVSLDREDGYTF.